These 7 T cell receptor beta chains originate from one sample sequenced in a study of cytomegalovirus exposure and HLA in healthy donors. 60 Vbeta and 13 Jbeta primers were used in PCR. Only in-frame clones appear in the TCRdb table, and some are missing; sequencing was by immunoSEQ multiplex PCR. The data hold approximately 120,000 clones, with about 81% observed a single time. The source material was PBMCs. The source of these receptors is a woman younger than 45 in good health and CMV-seronegative.

V and J are TRBV6-6 and TRBJ2-7; 8 nucleotides line up with TRBD2. V gave up 0 bases and J gave up 5 bases; unmatched junction bases: 9. Germline V CDR1 and CDR2: MNHNY, SVGAGI (reference sequence). This CDR3 contains 16 residues. The CDR3 nucleotides are TGTGCCAGCAGTTACTCGCCCCGGGAGGGCAACCACGAGCAGTACTTC. Translating it yields CASSYSPREGNHEQYF.

V usage is TRBV11-1 and J usage is TRBJ2-4; D perhaps matches TRBD2 (5 bases). This CDR3 is 15 amino acids long. The V and J ends lost 5 bases and 0 bases respectively, with 11 bases between them. Germline V gene sequence: CDR1 SGHAT, CDR2 FQDESV (reference sequence). The CDR3 DNA reads as TGTGCCAGCAGCACCACAGAGGGAGCCAAAAACATTCAGTACTTC. It codes for CASSTTEGAKNIQYF.

The chain recombines TRBV5-1 with TRBJ2-1; possible D gene TRBD1, 7 bases. Trimming took off 2 bases at V and 5 bases at J, with 17 bases between the two ends. The CDR3 loop spans 16 amino acids. The germline CDR1 and CDR2 sequences are SGHRS and YFSETQ. CDR3 residues: CASSLQTGWEDNEQFF. In nucleotides, the CDR3 is TGCGCCAGCAGCTTACAGACAGGGTGGGAGGACAATGAGCAGTTCTTC.

This sequence joins TRBV25-1 and TRBJ2-2; perhaps TRBD2 as D (5 bases). Trimming stripped 4 bases from V and 3 bases from J, with 6 bases between. The CDR3 runs to 13 residues. Germline V gene data show CDR1 as MGHDK and CDR2 as SYGVNS. CDR3 residues: CASSGGYTGELFF. In DNA, the CDR3 is TGTGCCAGCAGTGGAGGGTACACCGGGGAGCTGTTTTTT.

This clone was observed a handful of times. CDR3 sequence reads: CASSQTSGRSYVSYEQYF. CDR3 coding DNA: TGTGCCAGCAGCCAGACTAGCGGGAGGTCTTATGTATCCTACGAGCAGTACTTC. V usage is TRBV4-2 and J usage is TRBJ2-7; 13 nucleotides match TRBD2. The V segment lost 3 bases and the J segment 1 base; nucleotides outside the gene matches: 9. The CDR3 is 18 amino acids. The germline CDR1 and CDR2 sequences are LGHNA and YNFKEQ.

V gene TRBV2 combines with J gene TRBJ1-5, with a possible D match to TRBD1 (5 bases). The CDR3 is 13 residues long. Looked up from germline, CDR1 is SNHLY and CDR2 is FYNNEI. The V end lost 6 bases, the J end lost 6 bases, and 12 bases lay between the germline ends. The CDR3 nucleotides are TGTGCCAGCAGGACAGTAGAGAGTCAGCCCCAGCATTTT. This sequence encodes CASRTVESQPQHF. The full variable domain, in which reference TRBV2 and TRBJ1-5 provide the parts outside the CDR3, is EPEVTQTPSHQVTQMGQEVILRCVPISNHLYFYWYRQILGQKVEFLVSFYNNEISEKSEIFDDQFSVERPDGSNFTLKIRSTKLEDSAMYFCASRTVESQPQHFGDGTRLSIL.

The chain couples TRBV5-4 to TRBJ2-7; 12 bases are a match to TRBD2. CDR3 size: 15 residues. Per the germline V gene, CDR1 is SGHNT and CDR2 is YYREEE (reference sequence). Germline trimming cut 1 base from V and 7 bases from J; bases unmatched to any gene: 6. The CDR3 loop reads CASSLRLAGVEEQYF. CDR3 nucleotides: TGTGCCAGCAGCTTGAGACTAGCGGGAGTTGAGGAGCAGTACTTC.